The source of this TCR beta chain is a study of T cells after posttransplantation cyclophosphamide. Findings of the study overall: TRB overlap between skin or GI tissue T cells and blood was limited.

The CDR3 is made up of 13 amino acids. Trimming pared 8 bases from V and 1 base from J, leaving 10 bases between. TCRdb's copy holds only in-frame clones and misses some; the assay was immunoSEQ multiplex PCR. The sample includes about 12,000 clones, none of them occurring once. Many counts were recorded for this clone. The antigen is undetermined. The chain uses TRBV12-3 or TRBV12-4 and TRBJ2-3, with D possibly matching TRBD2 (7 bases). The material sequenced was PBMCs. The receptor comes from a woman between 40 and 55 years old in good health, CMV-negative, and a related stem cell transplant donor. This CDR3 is CASLRGRTDTQYF. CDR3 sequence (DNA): TGTGCCAGCCTGCGGGGGCGCACAGATACGCAGTATTTT.